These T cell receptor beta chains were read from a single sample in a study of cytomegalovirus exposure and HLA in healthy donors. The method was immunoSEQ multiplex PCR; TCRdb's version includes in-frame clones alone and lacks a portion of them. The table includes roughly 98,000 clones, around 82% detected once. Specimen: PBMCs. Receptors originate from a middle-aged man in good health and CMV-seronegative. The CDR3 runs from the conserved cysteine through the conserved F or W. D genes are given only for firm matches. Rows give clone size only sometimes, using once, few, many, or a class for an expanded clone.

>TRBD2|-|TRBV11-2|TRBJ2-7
TGTGCCAGCAGCTTAGCCCCGGGACTAGCGGGAGGGCCTAACTACGAGCAGTACTTC
CASSLAPGLAGGPNYEQYF
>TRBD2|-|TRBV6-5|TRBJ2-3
TGTGCCAGCCTACCTAGCGGGGCCTACACAGATACGCAGTATTTT
CASLPSGAYTDTQYF
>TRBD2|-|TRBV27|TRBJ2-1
TGTGCCAGCACTCCATGGGCGGGAGGAGGGGGATTTGAGCAGTTCTTC
CASTPWAGGGGFEQFF
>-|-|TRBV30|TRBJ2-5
TGTGCCTGGAATATCGACAGACAAGAGACCCAGTACTTC
CAWNIDRQETQYF
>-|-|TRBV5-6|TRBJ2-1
TGTGCCAGCAGCTTGGTTGGAGGGAAGGTCGGAAGGGATGAGCAGTTCTTC
CASSLVGGKVGRDEQFF
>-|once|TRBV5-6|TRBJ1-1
TGTGCCAGCAGCGCGCCCCGGGTAGGGAACACTGAAGCTTTCTTT
CASSAPRVGNTEAFF
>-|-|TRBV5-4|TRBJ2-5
TGTGCCAGCAGCTCGACAGAAGAGACCCAGTACTTC
CASSSTEETQYF
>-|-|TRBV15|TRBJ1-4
TGTGCCACCAGCAGAGATCTTGGGGGGGGGAGGGATGAAAAACTGTTTTTT
CATSRDLGGGRDEKLFF
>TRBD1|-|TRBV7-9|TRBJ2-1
TGTGCCAGCGCTCCGACAGGGGGCTACAATGAGCAGTTCTTC
CASAPTGGYNEQFF
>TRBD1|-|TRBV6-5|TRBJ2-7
TGTGCCAGCAGTTACTCAACAGGGGTCTACGAGCAGTACTTC
CASSYSTGVYEQYF
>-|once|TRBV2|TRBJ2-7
TGTGCCGGCCAAACGACTGGTGACTACGAGCAGTACTTC
CAGQTTGDYEQYF
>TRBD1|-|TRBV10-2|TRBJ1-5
TGCGCCAGCAGTGAGAGAGGGACAGCTAGCAATCAGCCCCAGCATTTT
CASSERGTASNQPQHF
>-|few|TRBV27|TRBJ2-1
TGTGCCAGCAGTTTAGTGCAGTATTCCAATGAGCAGTTCTTC
CASSLVQYSNEQFF
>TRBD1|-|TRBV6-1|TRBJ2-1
TGTGCCAGCAGTGCGACAGGGCCCTTCTCCTACAATGAGCAGTTCTTC
CASSATGPFSYNEQFF
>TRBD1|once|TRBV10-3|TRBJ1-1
TGTGCCATCAGGGACAGGGGGTCGGTGAACACTGAAGCTTTCTTT
CAIRDRGSVNTEAFF
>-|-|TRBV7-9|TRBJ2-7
TGTGCCAGCAGCCGGCAGGGGATAGGAGAGCAGTACTTC
CASSRQGIGEQYF
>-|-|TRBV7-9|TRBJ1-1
TGTGCCAGCAGACGGGACTTATCTGAAGCTTTCTTT
CASRRDLSEAFF
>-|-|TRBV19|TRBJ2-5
TGTGCCAGTAAGAGGGACAATTCCGAGACCCAGTACTTC
CASKRDNSETQYF
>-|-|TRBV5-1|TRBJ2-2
TGCGCCAGCAGCCAGTCGAACACCGGGGAGCTGTTTTTT
CASSQSNTGELFF
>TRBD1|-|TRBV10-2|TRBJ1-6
TGCGCCAGCAGCAAAGGACAGGGGCGAGAGTATAATTCACCCCTCCACTTT
CASSKGQGREYNSPLHF
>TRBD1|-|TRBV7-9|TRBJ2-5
TGTGCCAGCAGCACCTGGACAGGGCGGCAAGAGACCCAGTACTTC
CASSTWTGRQETQYF
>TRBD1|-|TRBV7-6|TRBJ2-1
TGTGCCAGCAGCACGGGACAGTACAATGAGCAGTTCTTC
CASSTGQYNEQFF
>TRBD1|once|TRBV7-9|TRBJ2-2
TGTGCCAGCAGCTTAGACAGGGGACCCGGGGAGCTGTTTTTT
CASSLDRGPGELFF
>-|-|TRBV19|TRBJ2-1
TGTGCCAGTAGTGACAGGACAAGTTCGCGTGAGCAGTTCTTC
CASSDRTSSREQFF
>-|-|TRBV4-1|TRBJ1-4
TGCGCCAGCAGCCCGTCAAGAGGGAGTGAAAAACTGTTTTTT
CASSPSRGSEKLFF
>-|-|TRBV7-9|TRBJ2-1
TGTGCCAGCAGCTGGGGGACACTCGACCGGGCCGTTTACAATGAGCAGTTCTTC
CASSWGTLDRAVYNEQFF
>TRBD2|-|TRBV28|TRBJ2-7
TGTGCCAGCAGTTTACCCCATGGAGCGGGGGGGCTGGCCTACGAGCAGTACTTC
CASSLPHGAGGLAYEQYF
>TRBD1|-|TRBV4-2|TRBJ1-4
TGTGCCAGCAGCCAAACAGGGGCGCCTAATGAAAAACTGTTTTTT
CASSQTGAPNEKLFF
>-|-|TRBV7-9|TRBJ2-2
TGTGCCAGCAGCTTATTAGCGGCCGCGAACACCGGGGAGCTGTTTTTT
CASSLLAAANTGELFF
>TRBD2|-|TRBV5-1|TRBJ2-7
TGCGCCAGCAGCTTGGTAGCGGGAGGGTTTGACGAGCAGTACTTC
CASSLVAGGFDEQYF
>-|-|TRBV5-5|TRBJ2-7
TGTGCCAGCAGCGCCGGGTCCCGCCCCTACGAGCAGTACTTC
CASSAGSRPYEQYF
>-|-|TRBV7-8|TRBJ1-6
TGTGCCAGCAGCTCAGGGGCCGATCGGTATAATTCACCCCTCCACTTT
CASSSGADRYNSPLHF
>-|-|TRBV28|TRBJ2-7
TGTGCCAGTACGTCCCTATCCTACGAGCAGTACTTC
CASTSLSYEQYF
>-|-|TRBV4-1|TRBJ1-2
TGCGCCAGCAGCCAAGCCTCCAACTATGGCTACACCTTC
CASSQASNYGYTF
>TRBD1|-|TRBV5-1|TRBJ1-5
TGCGCCAGCAGACGTGGGACAGATAGCAATCAGCCCCAGCATTTT
CASRRGTDSNQPQHF
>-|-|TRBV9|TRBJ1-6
TGTGCCAGCAGGAGCGATACTTATAATTCACCCCTCCACTTT
CASRSDTYNSPLHF
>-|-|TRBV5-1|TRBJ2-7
TGCGCCAGCCCGACACGAGGGTCGAAGGACTACGAGCAGTACTTC
CASPTRGSKDYEQYF
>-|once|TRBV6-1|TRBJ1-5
TGTGCCAGCAGTGAAAGAATGACGGGCGGGAATCAGCCCCAGCATTTT
CASSERMTGGNQPQHF
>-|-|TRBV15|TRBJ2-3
TGTGCCACCAGCAACTTAGGGGGAGGGACAGATACGCAGTATTTT
CATSNLGGGTDTQYF
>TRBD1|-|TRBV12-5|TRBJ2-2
TGTGCTAGTGGTTTGTGGACAGGGAGCACCGGGGAGCTGTTTTTT
CASGLWTGSTGELFF
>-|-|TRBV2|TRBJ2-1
TGTGCCAGCAGCAAAGGTGGCGGTTACCACAATGAGCAGTTCTTC
CASSKGGGYHNEQFF
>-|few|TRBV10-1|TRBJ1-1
TGCGCCAGCAGTGAGACGGGACAACTGAACACTGAAGCTTTCTTT
CASSETGQLNTEAFF
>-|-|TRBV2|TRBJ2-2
TGTGCCAGCAACAGGGCGACCGGGGAGCTGTTTTTT
CASNRATGELFF
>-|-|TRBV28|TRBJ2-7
TGTGCCAGCGGGCGTAGATCCTACGAGCAGTACTTC
CASGRRSYEQYF
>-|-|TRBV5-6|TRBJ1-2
TGTGCCAGCAGCTCCGCGGACAGCCCGCCGGATGGCTACACCTTC
CASSSADSPPDGYTF
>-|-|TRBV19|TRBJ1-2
TGTGCCAGTAGTATACCCCTCGGTGGCTACACCTTC
CASSIPLGGYTF
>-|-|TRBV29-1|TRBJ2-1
TGCAGCGTTGAGATTCAGGGGTCCTACAATGAGCAGTTCTTC
CSVEIQGSYNEQFF